The source of this TCR beta chain is a study of cytomegalovirus exposure and HLA in healthy donors. Findings of the study overall: In a later analysis, TCR beta V- and J-gene trimming was associated with a missense DCLRE1C variant.

Germline-derived CDR1 and CDR2 are MNHEY and SMNVEV (reference sequence). Trimming removed 4 bases from V and 5 bases from J; junction bases left unmatched: 1. The CDR3 has 13 amino acids. This clone was counted a few times. Its specificity is not known. The PCR used 60 Vbeta and 13 Jbeta primers. Assay used: immunoSEQ multiplex PCR; TCRdb lists only in-frame clones, some missing. The data show around 200,000 clones, 60% to 80% seen once. This clonotype was obtained from a woman younger than 30 in good health and CMV-seronegative. The sample comprised PBMCs. This chain connects TRBV27 to TRBJ2-2; the match to TRBD1 covers 7 bases. This chain's CDR3 is CASSSGGTGELFF. DNA for the CDR3: TGTGCCAGCAGTTCAGGGGGAACCGGGGAGCTGTTTTTT.